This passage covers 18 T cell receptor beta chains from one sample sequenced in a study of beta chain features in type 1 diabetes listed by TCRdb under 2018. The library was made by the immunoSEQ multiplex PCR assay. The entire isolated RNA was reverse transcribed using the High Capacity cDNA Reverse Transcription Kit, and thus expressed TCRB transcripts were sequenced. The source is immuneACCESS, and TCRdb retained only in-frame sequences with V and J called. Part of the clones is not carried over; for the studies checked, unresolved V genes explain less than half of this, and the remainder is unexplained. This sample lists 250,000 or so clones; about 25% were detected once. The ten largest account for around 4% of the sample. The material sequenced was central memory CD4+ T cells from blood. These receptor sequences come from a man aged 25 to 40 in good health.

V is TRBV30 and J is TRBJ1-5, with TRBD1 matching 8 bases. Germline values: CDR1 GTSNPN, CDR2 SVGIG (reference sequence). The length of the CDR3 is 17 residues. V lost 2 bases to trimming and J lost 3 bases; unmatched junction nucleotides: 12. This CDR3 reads CAWSTRSTGAFNQPQHF. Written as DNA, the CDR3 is TGTGCCTGGAGTACCCGATCGACAGGGGCGTTCAATCAGCCCCAGCATTTT.

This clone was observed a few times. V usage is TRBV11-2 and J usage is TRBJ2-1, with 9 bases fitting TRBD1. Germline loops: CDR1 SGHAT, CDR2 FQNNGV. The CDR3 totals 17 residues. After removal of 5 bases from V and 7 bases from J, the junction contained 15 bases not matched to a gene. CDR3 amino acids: CASSHQFGTGSNNEQFF. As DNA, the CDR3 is TGTGCCAGCAGCCACCAGTTCGGGACAGGGTCTAATAATGAGCAGTTCTTC. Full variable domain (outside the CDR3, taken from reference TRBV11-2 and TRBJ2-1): EAGVAQSPRYKIIEKRQSVAFWCNPISGHATLYWYQQILGQGPKLLIQFQNNGVVDDSQLPKDRFSAERLKGVDSTLKIQPAKLEDSAVYLCASSHQFGTGSNNEQFFGPGTRLTVL.

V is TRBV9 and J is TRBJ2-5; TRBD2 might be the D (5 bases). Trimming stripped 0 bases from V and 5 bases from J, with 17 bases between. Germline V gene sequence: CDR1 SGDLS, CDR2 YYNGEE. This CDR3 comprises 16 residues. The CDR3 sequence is CASSVDSGYLGETQYF. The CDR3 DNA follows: TGTGCCAGCAGCGTAGACAGCGGCTACCTCGGGGAGACCCAGTACTTC.

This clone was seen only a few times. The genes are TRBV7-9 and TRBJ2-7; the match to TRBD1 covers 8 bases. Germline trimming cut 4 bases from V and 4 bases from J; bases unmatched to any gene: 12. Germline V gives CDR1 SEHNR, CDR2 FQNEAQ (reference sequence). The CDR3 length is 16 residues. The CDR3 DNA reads TGTGCCAGCAGCTCTACCCGGACAGGGAAAGAGTACGAGCAGTACTTC. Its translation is CASSSTRTGKEYEQYF.

This CDR3 is CASVLPGQGTEAFF. For the CDR3, the DNA is TGTGCCAGCGTATTGCCGGGACAGGGCACTGAAGCTTTCTTT. The chain employs TRBV28 and TRBJ1-1; 9 bases are shared with TRBD1. V lost 8 bases to trimming and J lost 4 bases; unmatched junction nucleotides: 8. Germline V gene data show CDR1 as MDHEN and CDR2 as SYDVKM. The CDR3 has 14 residues.

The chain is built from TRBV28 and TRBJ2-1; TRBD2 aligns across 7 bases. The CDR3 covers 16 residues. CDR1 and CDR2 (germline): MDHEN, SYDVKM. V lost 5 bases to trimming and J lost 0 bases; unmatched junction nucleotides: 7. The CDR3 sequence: CASSPGGRVSYNEQFF. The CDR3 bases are TGTGCCAGCAGTCCCGGCGGGAGAGTCTCCTACAATGAGCAGTTCTTC.

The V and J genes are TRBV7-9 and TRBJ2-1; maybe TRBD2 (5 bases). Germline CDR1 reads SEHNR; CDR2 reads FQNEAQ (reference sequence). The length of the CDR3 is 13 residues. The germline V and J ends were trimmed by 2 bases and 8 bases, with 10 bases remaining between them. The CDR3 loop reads CASSLWPRDEQFF. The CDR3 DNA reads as TGTGCCAGCAGCTTATGGCCGAGGGATGAGCAGTTCTTC. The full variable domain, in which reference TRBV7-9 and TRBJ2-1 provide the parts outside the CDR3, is DTGVSQNPRHKITKRGQNVTFRCDPISEHNRLYWYRQTLGQGPEFLTYFQNEAQLEKSRLLSDRFSAERPKGSFSTLEIQRTEQGDSAMYLCASSLWPRDEQFFGPGTRLTVL.

CDR3: CASSVGPENTIYF. The CDR3, as DNA: TGTGCCAGCAGCGTAGGACCGGAGAACACCATATATTTT. V gene TRBV9 combines with J gene TRBJ1-3, with D hard to call. V lost 0 bases to trimming and J lost 7 bases, with 8 bases between them. The CDR3 has 13 amino acids. In germline, CDR1 is SGDLS, CDR2 YYNGEE.

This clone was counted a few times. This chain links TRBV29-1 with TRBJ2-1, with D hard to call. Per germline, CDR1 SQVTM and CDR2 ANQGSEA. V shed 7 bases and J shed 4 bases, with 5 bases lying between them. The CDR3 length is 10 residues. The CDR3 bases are TGCAGCGGTGGGTACAATGAGCAGTTCTTC. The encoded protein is CSGGYNEQFF.

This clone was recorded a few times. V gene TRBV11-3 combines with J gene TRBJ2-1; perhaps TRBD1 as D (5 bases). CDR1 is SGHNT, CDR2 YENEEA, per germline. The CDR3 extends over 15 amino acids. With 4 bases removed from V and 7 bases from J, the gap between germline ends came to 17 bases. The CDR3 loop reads CASSSGTGKRNEQFF. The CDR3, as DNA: TGTGCCAGCAGCTCCGGAACAGGTAAAAGAAATGAGCAGTTCTTC.

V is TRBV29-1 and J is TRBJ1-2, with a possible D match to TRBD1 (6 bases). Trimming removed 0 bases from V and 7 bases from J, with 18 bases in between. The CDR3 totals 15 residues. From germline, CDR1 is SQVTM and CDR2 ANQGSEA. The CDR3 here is CSVEDYSPGAGGYTF. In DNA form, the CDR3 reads TGCAGCGTTGAAGATTACTCCCCGGGGGCCGGTGGCTACACCTTC.

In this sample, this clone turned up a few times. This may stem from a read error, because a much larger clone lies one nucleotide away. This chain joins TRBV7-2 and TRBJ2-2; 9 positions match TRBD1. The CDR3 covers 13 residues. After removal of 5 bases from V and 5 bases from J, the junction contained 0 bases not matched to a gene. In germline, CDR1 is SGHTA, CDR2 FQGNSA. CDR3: CASSGTGTGELFF. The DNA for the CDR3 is TGTGCCAGCAGCGGGACAGGGACCGGGGAGCTGTTTTTT. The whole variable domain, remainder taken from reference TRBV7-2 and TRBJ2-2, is GAGVSQSPSNKVTEKGKDVELRCDPISGHTALYWYRQSLGQGLEFLIYFQGNSAPDKSGLPSDRFSAERTGGSVSTLTIQRTQQEDSAVYLCASSGTGTGELFFGEGSRLTVL.

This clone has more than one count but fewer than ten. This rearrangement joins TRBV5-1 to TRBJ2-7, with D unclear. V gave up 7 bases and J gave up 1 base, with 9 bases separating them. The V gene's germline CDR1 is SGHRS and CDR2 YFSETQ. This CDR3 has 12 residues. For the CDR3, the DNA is TGCGCCAGCCACCTCGATTCCTACGAGCAGTACTTC. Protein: CASHLDSYEQYF.

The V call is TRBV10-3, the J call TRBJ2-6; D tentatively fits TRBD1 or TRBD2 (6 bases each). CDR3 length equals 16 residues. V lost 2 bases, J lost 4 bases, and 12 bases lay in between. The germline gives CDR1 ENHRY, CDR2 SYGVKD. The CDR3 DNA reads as TGTGCCATCAGTGAGCCTACAGGGAGGGGGGCCAACGTCCTGACTTTC. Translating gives CAISEPTGRGANVLTF.

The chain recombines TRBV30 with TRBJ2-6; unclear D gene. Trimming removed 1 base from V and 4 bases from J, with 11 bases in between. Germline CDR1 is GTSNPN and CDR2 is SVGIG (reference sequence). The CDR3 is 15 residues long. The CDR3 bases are TGTGCCTGGAGTGCAGTGCTTGTGGGGGCCAACGTCCTGACTTTC. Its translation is CAWSAVLVGANVLTF.

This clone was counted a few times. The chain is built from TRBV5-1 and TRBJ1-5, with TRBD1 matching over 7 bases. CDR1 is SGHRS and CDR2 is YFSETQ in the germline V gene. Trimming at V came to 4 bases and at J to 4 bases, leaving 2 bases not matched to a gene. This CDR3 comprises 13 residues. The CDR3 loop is CASSQGQNQPQHF. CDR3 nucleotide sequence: TGCGCCAGCAGCCAGGGACAGAATCAGCCCCAGCATTTT. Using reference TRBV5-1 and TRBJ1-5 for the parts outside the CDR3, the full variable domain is KAGVTQTPRYLIKTRGQQVTLSCSPISGHRSVSWYQQTPGQGLQFLFEYFSETQRNKGNFPGRFSGRQFSNSRSEMNVSTLELGDSALYLCASSQGQNQPQHFGDGTRLSIL.

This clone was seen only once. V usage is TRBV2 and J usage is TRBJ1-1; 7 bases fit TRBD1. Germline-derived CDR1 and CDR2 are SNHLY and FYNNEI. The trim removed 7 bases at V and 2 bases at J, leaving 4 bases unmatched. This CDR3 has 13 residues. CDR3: CASTTGDNTEAFF. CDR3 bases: TGTGCCAGCACTACAGGGGATAACACTGAAGCTTTCTTT.

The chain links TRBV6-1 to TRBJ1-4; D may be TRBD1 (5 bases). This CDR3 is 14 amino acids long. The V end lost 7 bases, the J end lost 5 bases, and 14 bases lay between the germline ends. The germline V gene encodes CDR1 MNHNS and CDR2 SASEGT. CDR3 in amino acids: CASTLGDLNEKLFF. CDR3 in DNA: TGTGCCAGCACCTTAGGGGATCTCAATGAAAAACTGTTTTTT.